This passage covers 31 T cell receptor beta chains from one sample sequenced in a study of PD-1 blockade in mismatch repair-deficient tumors. Profiled with immunoSEQ multiplex PCR; TCRdb holds only in-frame clones, not every one. The sample has some 130,000 clones, 85% to 90% seen once. The sample consisted of peripheral blood, taken approximately 73 weeks after starting pembrolizumab. These TCRs come from an adult with mismatch repair-deficient cancer.

V gene TRBV5-4 combines with J gene TRBJ2-7; D might be TRBD1 (7 bases). The germline V gene has CDR1 SGHNT and CDR2 YYREEE (reference sequence). The CDR3 consists of 13 residues. Trimming stripped 4 bases from V and 6 bases from J, with 14 bases between. CDR3 sequence reads: CASSRRQGGEQYF. The CDR3 bases are TGTGCCAGCAGCCGCCGACAGGGAGGCGAGCAGTACTTC.

This chain joins TRBV2 and TRBJ2-1; D not certain. Trimming removed 6 bases from V and 2 bases from J, with 29 bases in between. Germline loops: CDR1 SNHLY, CDR2 FYNNEI. CDR3 size: 20 residues. CDR3 nucleotide sequence: TGTGCCAGCAGAGCGCCAGGCGACCCGTTTTTGGCGACCCCCTACAATGAGCAGTTCTTC. It translates to CASRAPGDPFLATPYNEQFF.

V is TRBV30 and J is TRBJ2-5, with 9 bases identical to TRBD1. The length of the CDR3 is 14 residues. Germline assignment: CDR1 GTSNPN and CDR2 SVGIG (reference sequence). The J segment lost 5 bases and the V segment lost 1 base, leaving 5 bases of the junction unmatched. CDR3 protein: CAWSEGQGWETQYF. CDR3 nucleotide sequence: TGTGCCTGGAGTGAGGGACAGGGTTGGGAGACCCAGTACTTC.

The chain has TRBV29-1 and TRBJ2-3; D assignment may be TRBD1 or TRBD2 (5 bases each). Germline V CDR1 and CDR2: SQVTM, ANQGSEA. V was clipped by 7 bases and J by 3 bases, with 14 bases between them. CDR3 length equals 13 residues. CDR3 region: CSAARGATDTQYF. The CDR3 DNA reads TGCAGCGCTGCACGAGGGGCTACAGATACGCAGTATTTT.

V usage is TRBV7-9 and J usage is TRBJ1-1; tentative D call: TRBD1 (5 bases). Germline V CDR1 and CDR2: SEHNR, FQNEAQ (reference sequence). The CDR3 runs to 12 residues. The ends were cut back, 3 bases at V and 5 bases at J, with 7 bases in the middle. CDR3 in DNA: TGTGCCAGCAGCTTGGGGGTTACTGAAGCTTTCTTT. Its protein is CASSLGVTEAFF.

This rearrangement joins TRBV5-6 to TRBJ1-2, with a possible D match to TRBD1 (6 bases). The length of the CDR3 is 14 residues. Trimming removed 0 bases at V and 4 bases at J, with 10 bases between. In germline, CDR1 is SGHDT, CDR2 YYEEEE. In nucleotides, the CDR3 is TGTGCCAGCAGCTTGGGGCAGGGGACCTATGGCTACACCTTC. Translation: CASSLGQGTYGYTF.

V and J are TRBV28 and TRBJ2-5; 10 bases agree with TRBD1. V was pared by 5 bases and J by 3 bases, with 9 bases of the junction left unmatched. This CDR3 region has 16 residues. Germline V gene lookup returns CDR1 MDHEN and CDR2 SYDVKM. Here the CDR3 reads CASSPQGGTGEETQYF. The CDR3 coding sequence is TGTGCCAGCAGTCCCCAGGGAGGGACAGGGGAAGAGACCCAGTACTTC.

The chain carries TRBV5-1 and TRBJ2-7; 13 nucleotides align to TRBD2. In germline, CDR1 is SGHRS, CDR2 YFSETQ. The length of the CDR3 is 14 residues. Trimming took 6 bases from V and 5 from J; bases not matched to a gene: 5. The chain's CDR3 is CASNSGTSGNEQYF. CDR3 nucleotide sequence: TGCGCCAGCAACTCCGGGACTAGCGGGAACGAGCAGTACTTC.

V and J are TRBV7-9 and TRBJ1-2; the D is unclear. This CDR3 comprises 17 residues. Deletions cut 1 base from V and 1 base from J, with 16 bases between. CDR1 is SEHNR and CDR2 is FQNEAQ in the germline V gene (reference sequence). DNA of the CDR3: TGTGCCAGCAGCTTAGGAGGTCGAAACATCATTAACTATGGCTACACCTTC. Its translation is CASSLGGRNIINYGYTF.

V and J are TRBV25-1 and TRBJ2-7; 7 bases agree with TRBD1. Trimming at V came to 3 bases and at J to 7 bases, leaving 12 bases not matched to a gene. CDR1 is MGHDK and CDR2 is SYGVNS in the germline V gene. This CDR3 is 15 amino acids long. The CDR3 DNA is TGTGCCAGCAGTGACAGGGACAGACCGGGTAGGGAGCAGTACTTC. It specifies CASSDRDRPGREQYF.

The chain joins TRBV7-9 to TRBJ1-1, with unresolved D. Germline CDR1 and CDR2: SEHNR and FQNEAQ (reference sequence). This CDR3 comprises 13 residues. Trimming left V 7 bases short and J 4 bases short, with 13 bases between. Here the CDR3 DNA reads TGTGCCAGCACCGGTGGGGTCGGCACTGAAGCTTTCTTT. It translates to CASTGGVGTEAFF.

This sequence joins TRBV11-2 and TRBJ1-5; TRBD1 matches 7 bases. The CDR3 is made up of 15 amino acids. The germline V gene has CDR1 SGHAT and CDR2 FQNNGV. V lost 5 bases to trimming and J lost 0 bases; unmatched junction nucleotides: 4. CDR3 sequence: CASSPTGDSNQPQHF. DNA of the CDR3: TGTGCCAGCAGCCCCACAGGGGATAGCAATCAGCCCCAGCATTTT.

V and J are TRBV4-1 and TRBJ2-7; TRBD2 matches 11 bases. Looked up from germline, CDR1 is MGHRA and CDR2 is YSYEKL. The CDR3 has 16 residues. Trimming at V came to 1 base and at J to 2 bases, leaving 4 bases not matched to a gene. CDR3 DNA sequence: TGCGCCAGCAGCCAAGTCCTAGCGGGAGGAGCCTACGAGCAGTACTTC. This translates into CASSQVLAGGAYEQYF.

The V call is TRBV19, the J call TRBJ1-2; no clear D gene. The CDR3 contains 13 residues. Looked up from germline, CDR1 is LNHDA and CDR2 is SQIVND (reference sequence). The V end was cut by 3 bases, the J end by 2 bases, with 7 bases between. The CDR3 loop reads CASSILRNYGYTF. CDR3 coding DNA: TGTGCCAGTAGTATCTTACGAAACTATGGCTACACCTTC.

The gene calls are TRBV7-8 and TRBJ2-1, with TRBD2 matching 9 bases. The V and J ends lost 5 bases and 6 bases, in that order; junction bases with no gene match: 11. CDR1 and CDR2 from the germline V gene are SGHVS and FQNEAQ. This CDR3 region has 16 residues. This chain's CDR3 is CASSRKTSGGGNEQFF. CDR3 bases: TGTGCCAGCAGCAGAAAGACTAGCGGAGGAGGCAATGAGCAGTTCTTC.

The chain employs TRBV29-1 and TRBJ2-5, with D perhaps matching TRBD2 (6 bases). CDR3 length: 14 amino acids. V dropped 4 bases and J dropped 5 bases, with 17 bases sitting between them. Germline CDR1 is SQVTM and CDR2 is ANQGSEA. The CDR3 sequence is CSVAPSAIGETQYF. CDR3 DNA sequence: TGCAGCGTTGCTCCTAGCGCCATTGGTGAGACCCAGTACTTC.

The gene calls are TRBV5-6 and TRBJ2-2; no firm D call. Germline-derived CDR1 and CDR2 are SGHDT and YYEEEE. This CDR3 region has 14 residues. V was cut by 1 base and J by 2 bases, with 6 bases left in between. The CDR3 DNA is TGTGCCAGCAGCTTGTTATTAAACACCGGGGAGCTGTTTTTT. Protein: CASSLLLNTGELFF.

This chain uses TRBV10-3 with TRBJ2-1, with 7 bases fitting TRBD2. The CDR3 length is 16 residues. From germline, CDR1 is ENHRY and CDR2 SYGVKD. Trimming removed 3 bases from V and 7 bases from J; junction bases left unmatched: 12. The CDR3 nucleotides read TGTGCCATCAGTGACAAGGGCGGGAGTTTTGGAAATGAGCAGTTCTTC. The encoded protein is CAISDKGGSFGNEQFF.

The J gene is TRBJ1-1, the V gene TRBV13, with a tentative D call TRBD1 (5 bases). Per the germline V gene, CDR1 is PRHDT and CDR2 is FYEKMQ (reference sequence). Trimming left V 3 bases short and J 6 bases short, with 8 bases between. CDR3 length equals 12 residues. CDR3 sequence reads: CASSLVRAEAFF. The CDR3 bases are TGTGCCAGCAGCTTGGTCAGGGCTGAAGCTTTCTTT.

The V and J genes are TRBV5-4 and TRBJ2-7, with D possibly TRBD1 on 7 matching bases. V lost 0 bases, J lost 3 bases, and 19 bases lay in between. The CDR3 is 17 residues long. Looked up from germline, CDR1 is SGHNT and CDR2 is YYREEE (reference sequence). The CDR3 DNA follows: TGTGCCAGCAGCTTGGACCCAAACAGGGGACTGAACTACGAGCAGTACTTC. It yields the protein CASSLDPNRGLNYEQYF.

The rearrangement links TRBV7-9 to TRBJ2-7; 10 bases agree with TRBD2. Germline V gene lookup returns CDR1 SEHNR and CDR2 FQNEAQ (reference sequence). After removal of 2 bases from V and 0 bases from J, the junction contained 1 base not matched to a gene. The CDR3 runs 15 residues. The CDR3 sequence: CASSLSGRASYEQYF. In DNA, the CDR3 is TGTGCCAGCAGCTTAAGCGGGAGGGCCTCCTACGAGCAGTACTTC.

This chain links TRBV10-3 with TRBJ2-7, with D perhaps TRBD2 (7 bases). Germline loops: CDR1 ENHRY, CDR2 SYGVKD. The V end lost 11 bases, the J end lost 4 bases, and 21 bases lay between the germline ends. The CDR3 spans 14 residues. DNA for the CDR3: TGTGCCTCCCCGGGGAGGGGGATTCCGTACGAGCAGTACTTC. Its protein product is CASPGRGIPYEQYF.

This clone appeared once. The chain uses TRBV11-3 and TRBJ2-7; D may be TRBD2 (5 bases). The ends were cut back, 3 bases at V and 0 bases at J, with 12 bases in the middle. The CDR3 runs 15 residues. Germline CDR1 is SGHNT and CDR2 is YENEEA. The chain's CDR3 is CASSFGRRSSYEQYF. CDR3 nucleotide sequence: TGTGCCAGCAGCTTTGGGCGGAGGAGCTCCTACGAGCAGTACTTC.

J is TRBJ2-7 and V is TRBV30; 7 nucleotides align to TRBD1. V lost 6 bases and J lost 2; bases outside the gene matches: 7. This CDR3 is 13 amino acids long. Germline V gene sequence: CDR1 GTSNPN, CDR2 SVGIG (reference sequence). The CDR3 sequence: CACIPGTAYEQYF. CDR3 in DNA: TGTGCCTGTATCCCCGGGACAGCCTACGAGCAGTACTTC.

The chain has TRBV30 and TRBJ2-3; TRBD1 might be the D (5 bases). Trimming removed 4 bases at V and 5 bases at J, with 13 bases between. Germline loops: CDR1 GTSNPN, CDR2 SVGIG (reference sequence). This CDR3 contains 13 residues. Written as DNA, the CDR3 is TGTGCCTGGACAGGGATTTCGTTAGATACGCAGTATTTT. Encoded protein: CAWTGISLDTQYF.

This chain joins TRBV19 and TRBJ1-5; D gene unclear. V was cut by 3 bases and J by 0 bases, with 9 bases left in between. Germline V gene data show CDR1 as LNHDA and CDR2 as SQIVND (reference sequence). The CDR3 spans 15 residues. Here the CDR3 DNA reads TGTGCCAGTAGTATGAGCAGGAATAGCAATCAGCCCCAGCATTTT. This translates into CASSMSRNSNQPQHF.

The gene calls are TRBV12-5 and TRBJ2-1, with a possible D match to TRBD2 (6 bases). V lost 6 bases to trimming and J lost 2 bases, with 8 bases between them. The germline V gene has CDR1 LGHNT and CDR2 FRNRAP. CDR3 length: 13 residues. CDR3 DNA: TGTGCTAGTGGGGGGGGTACCTACAATGAGCAGTTCTTC. Translation gives CASGGGTYNEQFF.

The rearrangement links TRBV21-1 to TRBJ2-5. TRBV21-1 is given as a pseudogene. The CDR3 length is 11 residues. The CDR3 DNA follows: TGTGCCAGGAGTTGTGGGGAGACCCAGTACTTC. This sequence encodes CARSCGETQYF.

This rearrangement joins TRBV18 to TRBJ1-2; 7 bases match TRBD1. The CDR3 is 15 residues long. Germline V gene data show CDR1 as KGHSH and CDR2 as LQKENI. J gave up 8 bases and V 0 bases, and 9 bases lay outside the gene matches. This CDR3 is CASSPPGDSVYGYTF. As DNA, the CDR3 is TGTGCCAGCTCACCACCGGGGGACAGTGTTTACGGCTACACCTTC.

This sequence joins TRBV12-5 and TRBJ2-3; D is undetermined. CDR1 and CDR2 from the germline V gene are LGHNT and FRNRAP. The CDR3 is made up of 16 amino acids. V was trimmed by 4 bases and J by 0 bases, leaving 14 bases between them. CDR3 sequence: CASGYPGRSSTDTQYF. CDR3 nucleotides: TGTGCTAGTGGTTACCCCGGTAGGTCTAGCACAGATACGCAGTATTTT. Complete variable domain (other parts from reference TRBV12-5 and TRBJ2-3): DARVTQTPRHKVTEMGQEVTMRCQPILGHNTVFWYRQTMMQGLELLAYFRNRAPLDDSGMPKDRFSAEMPDATLATLKIQPSEPRDSAVYFCASGYPGRSSTDTQYFGPGTRLTVL.

V usage is TRBV5-4 and J usage is TRBJ1-2; weak D call: TRBD1 (5 bases). In germline, CDR1 is SGHNT, CDR2 YYREEE (reference sequence). This CDR3 has 14 residues. Trimming took off 0 bases at V and 8 bases at J, with 14 bases between the two ends. CDR3 in amino acids: CASSLGGDLNGYTF. As DNA, the CDR3 is TGTGCCAGCAGCTTGGGCGGGGACCTTAACGGCTACACCTTC.